Below are 12 T cell receptor beta chains sequenced from a single sample in a study of graft-versus-host responses after intestinal transplantation. TCRdb keeps only in-frame clones here, not all; method: immunoSEQ multiplex PCR. The sample yields about 6,400 clones, 22% seen once. Material: alloreactive CD4+ T cells from a mixed lymphocyte reaction culture, obtained before transplantation. Subset: CFSE-low proliferating T cells sorted from roughly six-day pre-transplant mixed lymphocyte reaction (GvH or HvG direction). The receptor source for this set is a human patient who was an organ donor for intestinal transplantation.

By share, this clone counts as medium-sized. The rearrangement uses TRBV5-1 and TRBJ1-6; D gene uncertain. This CDR3 is built from 14 residues. Germline values: CDR1 SGHRS, CDR2 YFSETQ. V lost 4 bases, J lost 3 bases, and 8 bases lay in between. CDR3 in DNA: TGCGCCAGCAGCCCAGCAATCTATAATTCACCCCTCCACTTT. It translates to CASSPAIYNSPLHF.

The rearrangement uses TRBV27 and TRBJ2-7; 12 bases align to TRBD2. This CDR3 contains 15 residues. J gave up 3 bases and V 7 bases, and 7 bases lay outside the gene matches. Per the germline V gene, CDR1 is MNHEY and CDR2 is SMNVEV (reference sequence). The DNA of the CDR3 is TGTGCCAGCACTAGACTAGCGGGGGTACTCTACGAGCAGTACTTC. Its translation is CASTRLAGVLYEQYF.

The chain couples TRBV25-1 to TRBJ2-1, with 12 positions matching TRBD2. CDR3 size: 17 residues. The junction had 4 bases not matched to a gene; V was cut back by 2 bases and J by 2 bases. Germline lookup yields CDR1 MGHDK and CDR2 SYGVNS. CDR3 nucleotides: TGTGCCAGCAGTGAAGCAGGACTAGCGGGGACCTACAATGAGCAGTTCTTC. Translated: CASSEAGLAGTYNEQFF.

This clone is labeled as medium-sized. The CDR3 sequence is CASSLVGTIAKNIQYF. In DNA, the CDR3 is TGTGCCAGCAGCTTAGTCGGTACTATAGCCAAAAACATTCAGTACTTC. The chain joins TRBV7-2 to TRBJ2-4; D unresolved. CDR1 and CDR2 (germline): SGHTA, FQGNSA. This CDR3 spans 16 amino acids. V lost 1 base, J lost 0 bases, and 10 bases lay in between.

This clone is medium-sized in the sample. The genes are TRBV5-1 and TRBJ2-7; possibly TRBD1 or TRBD2 for D (5 bases each). CDR3 length: 15 residues. The germline gives CDR1 SGHRS, CDR2 YFSETQ. Deletions cut 4 bases from V and 5 bases from J, with 19 bases between. The CDR3 is CASSATWGGFDEQYF. CDR3 sequence (DNA): TGCGCCAGCAGCGCAACATGGGGCGGGTTCGACGAGCAGTACTTC.

In its sample, this clone is medium-sized. Other DNA sequences in this specimen translate into the identical CDR3. This rearrangement joins TRBV7-9 to TRBJ1-1; no clear D. The CDR3 runs 15 residues. In germline, CDR1 is SEHNR, CDR2 FQNEAQ (reference sequence). V gave up 1 base and J gave up 1 base, with 10 bases separating them. The CDR3 protein is CASSLDGVRNTEAFF. In nucleotides, the CDR3 is TGTGCCAGCAGCTTAGATGGGGTGAGGAACACTGAAGCTTTCTTT.

The CDR3 coding sequence is TGTGCCAGCAGCTTCGCGGACAGGGTTGAGGCAAGAGACCAGTACTTC. It is translated as CASSFADRVEARDQYF. The rearrangement joins TRBV5-6 to TRBJ2-5; 8 nucleotides agree with TRBD1. CDR3 length: 16 residues. Trimming took 2 bases from V and 10 from J; bases not matched to a gene: 16. The V gene's germline CDR1 is SGHDT and CDR2 YYEEEE.

A few counts support this clone. The J gene is TRBJ2-5, the V gene TRBV30, with 9 bases identical to TRBD2. V shed 5 bases and J 4 bases; nucleotides not matched to a gene: 2. CDR1 GTSNPN and CDR2 SVGIG come from the germline V gene (reference sequence). CDR3 length: 12 amino acids. Here the CDR3 DNA reads TGTGCCTGGGCGGGGGGGAGAGAGACCCAGTACTTC. This gives the protein CAWAGGRETQYF.

This clone was found a few times. The chain carries TRBV7-3 and TRBJ2-5; the D gene is possibly TRBD2 (5 bases). This CDR3 comprises 17 residues. The germline CDR1 and CDR2 sequences are SGHTA and FQGTGA. The V end was cut by 2 bases, the J end by 2 bases, with 18 bases between. The CDR3 region has the DNA TGTGCCAGCAGCTTATCTAGCAGGCGACTAACACAAGAGACCCAGTACTTC. It encodes CASSLSSRRLTQETQYF.

This clone was found a few times. The chain employs TRBV10-3 and TRBJ1-1; D gene uncertain. Germline CDR1 ENHRY, CDR2 SYGVKD. The ends were cut back, 4 bases at V and 0 bases at J, with 12 bases in the middle. This CDR3 has 15 amino acids. The CDR3 here is CAISVLGNMNTEAFF. DNA for the CDR3: TGTGCCATCAGTGTTCTGGGGAACATGAACACTGAAGCTTTCTTT.

This clone was seen a handful of times. V is TRBV11-2 and J is TRBJ1-1; D unclear. V dropped 3 bases and J dropped 0 bases, with 5 bases sitting between them. Germline CDR1 reads SGHAT; CDR2 reads FQNNGV. The CDR3 is 13 residues long. CDR3 sequence: CASSFSVNTEAFF. The CDR3 DNA follows: TGTGCCAGCAGCTTCTCTGTGAACACTGAAGCTTTCTTT.

In its sample, this clone was seen a few times. V and J are TRBV11-2 and TRBJ1-4; D call uncertain. Germline CDR1 SGHAT, CDR2 FQNNGV. The germline V and J ends were trimmed by 1 base and 4 bases, with 10 bases remaining between them. The CDR3 loop spans 15 amino acids. Here the CDR3 DNA reads TGTGCCAGCAGCTTAGCTGCCAGGAATAATGAAAAACTGTTTTTT. As protein: CASSLAARNNEKLFF.